This paragraph reports one T cell receptor (beta chain). Antigen unknown. This entry comes from a study of long-term antiretroviral therapy in people with HIV. Study at large: Specimens dating back about a decade before the 2015 immediate-ART recommendation are the oldest included.

They ran version v3.0 of the immunoSEQ assay at survey level. TCRdb's copy holds only in-frame clones and misses some; the assay was immunoSEQ multiplex PCR. The sample includes 15,000 or so clones, about nine tenths seen only once; the top ten take 22%. Study-wide results and caveats: Diversity remained lower than transplant donor controls, even though it increased after ART. Clonal populations expanded prior to ART predominated within the repertoire at all time points.

The cryopreserved samples used held roughly 0.85-10 million PBMC prior to extraction of DNA. This TCR was recovered from a woman between 40 and 50 years old with HIV. The sample was unsorted PBMCs, taken 2.1 years after starting antiretroviral therapy.

The chain's CDR3 is CASSFEPSDRATNEKLFF. CDR3 DNA: TGTGCCAGCAGCTTCGAGCCTTCGGACAGAGCAACTAATGAAAAACTGTTTTTT. This chain links TRBV7-2 with TRBJ1-4; D possibly corresponds to TRBD1 (6 bases). The germline CDR1 and CDR2 sequences are SGHTA and FQGNSA. This CDR3 is 18 amino acids long. Between the trimmed V and J ends, which lost 3 bases and 0 bases, there was a span of 17 bases.